The 2 T cell receptor beta chains given below trace back to one sample, sequenced in a study of T cell repertoires in cytomegalovirus infection. No cognate antigen is known for these TCRs. TCRdb used MiXCR to reprocess the reads, holding one entry per CDR3 protein. The table shows approximately 500,000 distinct CDR3 sequences, with 30% to 40% occurring only once. The sample here was cultured PBMCs, taken from culture after CMV antigen stimulation. Receptors originate from a human donor in good health (CMV status not recorded). Some clones in this sample may be carry-over from other donors' samples.

The chain employs TRBV4-1 and TRBJ2-1; 9 positions agree with TRBD2. Germline assignment: CDR1 MGHRA and CDR2 YSYEKL. The V gene end was trimmed by 2 bases and the J gene end by 4 bases; junction bases not matched to a gene: 15. CDR3 length: 19 residues. CDR3 in amino acids: CASSQILGPAGGQYNEQFF. In DNA form, the CDR3 reads TGCGCCAGCAGCCAAATCCTAGGGCCAGCGGGAGGTCAGTACAATGAGCAGTTCTTC.

This chain uses TRBV9 with TRBJ1-2; D remains ambiguous. V was trimmed by 0 bases and J by 6 bases, leaving 15 bases between them. The CDR3 runs to 15 residues. Germline assignment: CDR1 SGDLS and CDR2 YYNGEE. The CDR3 spells CASSVDFGRLDGYTF. The CDR3 region has the DNA TGTGCCAGCAGCGTAGATTTTGGAAGACTCGATGGCTACACCTTC.